This TCR beta chain was recorded in a study of T-cell reconstitution after alpha-beta-depleted transplantation in children. For TCRbeta, the library was prepared with unique molecular identifiers. TCRdb reanalysed the PCR reads using MiXCR and keeps one entry per CDR3 protein. The sample holds approximately 350,000 distinct CDR3 sequences; approximately 12% are singletons and the top ten take 3.5% to 4.5%. The CDR3 length is 17 residues. Germline CDR1 reads SGHTA; CDR2 reads FQGNSA. V was shortened by 1 base and J by 3 bases, with 16 bases between the two germline ends. The source of this sequence is a human donor who donated a stem cell graft to a child with Fanconi anemia. The genes are TRBV7-2 and TRBJ2-1, with D possibly being TRBD1 or TRBD2 (6 bases each). The sequencing here drew on PBMCs, taken from the stem cell graft. The CDR3: CASSLGPGAFVYNEQFF. The CDR3 nucleotides read TGTGCCAGCAGCTTAGGGCCGGGGGCCTTCGTCTACAATGAGCAGTTCTTC.